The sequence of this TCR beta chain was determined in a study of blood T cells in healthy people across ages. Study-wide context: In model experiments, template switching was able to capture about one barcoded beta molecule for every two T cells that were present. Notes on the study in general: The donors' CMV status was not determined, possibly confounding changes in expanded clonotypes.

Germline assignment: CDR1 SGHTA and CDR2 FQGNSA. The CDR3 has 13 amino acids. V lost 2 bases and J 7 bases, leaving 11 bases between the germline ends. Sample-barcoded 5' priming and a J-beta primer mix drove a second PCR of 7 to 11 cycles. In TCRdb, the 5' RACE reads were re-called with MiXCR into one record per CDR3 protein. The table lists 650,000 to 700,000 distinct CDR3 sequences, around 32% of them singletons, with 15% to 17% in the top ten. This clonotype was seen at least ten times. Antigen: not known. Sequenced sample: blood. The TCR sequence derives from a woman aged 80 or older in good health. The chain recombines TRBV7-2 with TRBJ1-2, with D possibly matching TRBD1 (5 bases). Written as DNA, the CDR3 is TGTGCCAGCAGCTTATCGGGGCCTGCTGGCTACACCTTC. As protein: CASSLSGPAGYTF.